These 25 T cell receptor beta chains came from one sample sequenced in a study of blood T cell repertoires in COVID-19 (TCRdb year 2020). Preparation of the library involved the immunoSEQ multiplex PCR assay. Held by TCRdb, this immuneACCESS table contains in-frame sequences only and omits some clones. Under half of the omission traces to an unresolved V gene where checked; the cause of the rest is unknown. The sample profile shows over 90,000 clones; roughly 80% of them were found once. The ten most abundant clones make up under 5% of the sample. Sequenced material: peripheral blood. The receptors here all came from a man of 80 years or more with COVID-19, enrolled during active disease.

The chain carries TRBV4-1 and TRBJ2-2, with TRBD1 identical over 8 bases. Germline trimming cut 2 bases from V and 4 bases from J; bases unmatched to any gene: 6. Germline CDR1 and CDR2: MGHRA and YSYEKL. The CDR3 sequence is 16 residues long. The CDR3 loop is CASSQLDRAGTGELFF. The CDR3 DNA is TGCGCCAGCAGCCAATTGGACAGGGCTGGCACCGGGGAGCTGTTTTTT.

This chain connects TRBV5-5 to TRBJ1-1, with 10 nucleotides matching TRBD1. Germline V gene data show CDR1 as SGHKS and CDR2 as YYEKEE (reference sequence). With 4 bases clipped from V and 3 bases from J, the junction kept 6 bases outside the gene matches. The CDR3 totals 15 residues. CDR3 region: CASSGYGTGDTEAFF. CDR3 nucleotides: TGTGCCAGCAGCGGGTACGGGACAGGGGACACTGAAGCTTTCTTT.

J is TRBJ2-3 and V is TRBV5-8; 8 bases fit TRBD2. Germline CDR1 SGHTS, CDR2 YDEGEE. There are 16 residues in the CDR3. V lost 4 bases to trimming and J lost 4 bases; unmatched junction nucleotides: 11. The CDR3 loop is CASSRIAGTTPDTQYF. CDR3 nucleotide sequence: TGTGCCAGCAGCAGAATAGCGGGAACCACCCCAGATACGCAGTATTTT.

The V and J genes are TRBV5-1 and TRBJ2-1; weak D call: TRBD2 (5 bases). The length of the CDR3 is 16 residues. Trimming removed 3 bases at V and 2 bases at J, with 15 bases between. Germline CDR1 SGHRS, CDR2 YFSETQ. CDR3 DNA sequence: TGCGCCAGCAGCTCGGTACCGGGATCCACCTACAATGAGCAGTTCTTC. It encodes CASSSVPGSTYNEQFF.

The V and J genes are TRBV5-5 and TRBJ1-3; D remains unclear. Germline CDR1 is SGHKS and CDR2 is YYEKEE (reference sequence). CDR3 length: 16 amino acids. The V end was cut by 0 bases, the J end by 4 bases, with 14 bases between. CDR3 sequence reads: CASSLALVRAGNTIYF. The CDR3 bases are TGTGCCAGCAGCTTGGCCCTTGTGCGTGCCGGAAACACCATATATTTT.

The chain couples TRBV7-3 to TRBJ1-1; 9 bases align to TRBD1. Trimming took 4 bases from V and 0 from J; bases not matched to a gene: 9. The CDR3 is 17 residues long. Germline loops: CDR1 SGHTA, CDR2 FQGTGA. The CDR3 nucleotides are TGTGCCAGCAGCTCCCCCTCCGGGACAGGGTTGAACACTGAAGCTTTCTTT. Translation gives CASSSPSGTGLNTEAFF.

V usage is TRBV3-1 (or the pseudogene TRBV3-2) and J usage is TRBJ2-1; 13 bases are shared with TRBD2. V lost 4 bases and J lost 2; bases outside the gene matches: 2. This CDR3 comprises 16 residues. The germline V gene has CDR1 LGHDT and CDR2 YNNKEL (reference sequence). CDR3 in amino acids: CASSPGTSGTYNEQFF. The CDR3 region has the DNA TGTGCCAGCAGCCCCGGGACTAGCGGGACCTACAATGAGCAGTTCTTC.

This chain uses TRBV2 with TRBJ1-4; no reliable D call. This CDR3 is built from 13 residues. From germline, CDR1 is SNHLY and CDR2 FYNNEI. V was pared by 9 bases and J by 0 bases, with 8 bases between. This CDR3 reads CASDIATNEKLFF. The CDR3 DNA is TGTGCCAGTGACATTGCAACTAATGAAAAACTGTTTTTT. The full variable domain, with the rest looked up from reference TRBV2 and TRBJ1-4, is EPEVTQTPSHQVTQMGQEVILRCVPISNHLYFYWYRQILGQKVEFLVSFYNNEISEKSEIFDDQFSVERPDGSNFTLKIRSTKLEDSAMYFCASDIATNEKLFFGSGTQLSVL.

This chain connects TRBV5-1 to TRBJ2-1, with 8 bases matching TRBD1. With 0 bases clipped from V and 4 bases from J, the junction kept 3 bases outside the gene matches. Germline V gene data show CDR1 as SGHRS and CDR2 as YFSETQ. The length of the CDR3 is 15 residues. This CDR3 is CASSLGQGPYNEQFF. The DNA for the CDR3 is TGCGCCAGCAGCTTGGGACAGGGGCCGTACAATGAGCAGTTCTTC.

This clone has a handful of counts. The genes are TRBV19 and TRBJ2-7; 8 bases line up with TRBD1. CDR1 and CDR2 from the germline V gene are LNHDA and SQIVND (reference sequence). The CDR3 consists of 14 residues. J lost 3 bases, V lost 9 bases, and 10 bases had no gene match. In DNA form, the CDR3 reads TGTGCCAGCCGTGCGACGGACAGGGACTACGAGCAGTACTTC. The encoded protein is CASRATDRDYEQYF.

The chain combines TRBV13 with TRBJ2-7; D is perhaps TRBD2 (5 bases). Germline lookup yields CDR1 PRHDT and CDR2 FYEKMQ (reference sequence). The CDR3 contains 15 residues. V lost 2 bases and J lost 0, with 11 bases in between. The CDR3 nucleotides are TGTGCCAGCAGCTTAAGGCCGGGAAGCTCCTACGAGCAGTACTTC. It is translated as CASSLRPGSSYEQYF.

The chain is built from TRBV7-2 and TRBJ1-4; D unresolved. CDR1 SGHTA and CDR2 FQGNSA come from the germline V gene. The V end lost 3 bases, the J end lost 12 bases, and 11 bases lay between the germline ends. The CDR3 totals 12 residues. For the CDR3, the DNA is TGTGCCAGCAGCTTGAGAGGTAGTGAACTGTTTTTT. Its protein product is CASSLRGSELFF.

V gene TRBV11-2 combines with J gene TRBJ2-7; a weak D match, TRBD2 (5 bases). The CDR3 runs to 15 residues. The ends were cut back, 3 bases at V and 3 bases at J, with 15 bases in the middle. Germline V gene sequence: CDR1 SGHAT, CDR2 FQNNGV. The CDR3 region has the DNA TGTGCCAGCAGCTTTACTCCGAGGGTTAACTACGAGCAGTACTTC. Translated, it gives CASSFTPRVNYEQYF.

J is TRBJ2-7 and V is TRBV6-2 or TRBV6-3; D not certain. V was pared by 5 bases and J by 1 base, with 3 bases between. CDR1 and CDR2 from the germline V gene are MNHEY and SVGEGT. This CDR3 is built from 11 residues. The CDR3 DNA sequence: TGTGCCAGCAGTCATTCCTACGAGCAGTACTTC. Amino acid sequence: CASSHSYEQYF.

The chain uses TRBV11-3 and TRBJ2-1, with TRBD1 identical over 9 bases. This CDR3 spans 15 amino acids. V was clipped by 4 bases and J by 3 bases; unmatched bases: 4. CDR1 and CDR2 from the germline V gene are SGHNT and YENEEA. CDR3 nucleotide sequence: TGTGCCAGCAGCTCTCGACAGGGGGGCTACAATGAGCAGTTCTTC. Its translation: CASSSRQGGYNEQFF.

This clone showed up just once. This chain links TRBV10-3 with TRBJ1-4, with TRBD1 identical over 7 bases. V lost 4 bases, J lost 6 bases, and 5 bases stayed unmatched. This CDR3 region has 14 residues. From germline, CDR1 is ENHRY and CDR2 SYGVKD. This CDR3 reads CAISGGTAYEKLFF. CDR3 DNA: TGTGCCATCAGTGGAGGGACAGCCTATGAAAAACTGTTTTTT.

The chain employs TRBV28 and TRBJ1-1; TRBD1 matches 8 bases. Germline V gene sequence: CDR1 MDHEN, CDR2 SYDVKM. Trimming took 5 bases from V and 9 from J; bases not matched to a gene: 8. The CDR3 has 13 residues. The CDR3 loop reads CASSTPGGWKAFF. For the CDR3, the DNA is TGTGCCAGCAGTACCCCAGGGGGCTGGAAAGCTTTCTTT.

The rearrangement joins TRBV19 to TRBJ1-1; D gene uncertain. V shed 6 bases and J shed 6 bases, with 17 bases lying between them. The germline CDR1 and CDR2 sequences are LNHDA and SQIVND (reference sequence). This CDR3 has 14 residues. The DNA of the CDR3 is TGTGCCAGTAGCGAACAGTTCTCGAATCCTGAAGCTTTCTTT. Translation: CASSEQFSNPEAFF.

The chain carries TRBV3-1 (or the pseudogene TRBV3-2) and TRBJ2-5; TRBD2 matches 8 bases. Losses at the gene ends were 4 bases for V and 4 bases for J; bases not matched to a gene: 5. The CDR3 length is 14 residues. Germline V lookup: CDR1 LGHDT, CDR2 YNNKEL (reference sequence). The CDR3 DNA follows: TGTGCCAGCAGCCGTAACGGGAGGGGAGAGACCCAGTACTTC. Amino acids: CASSRNGRGETQYF.

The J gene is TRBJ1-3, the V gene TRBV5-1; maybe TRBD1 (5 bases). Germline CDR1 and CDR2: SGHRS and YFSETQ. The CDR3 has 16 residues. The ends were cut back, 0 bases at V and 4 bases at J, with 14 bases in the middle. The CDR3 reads CASSLDGGEPGNTIYF. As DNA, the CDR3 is TGCGCCAGCAGCTTGGACGGAGGGGAGCCCGGAAACACCATATATTTT.

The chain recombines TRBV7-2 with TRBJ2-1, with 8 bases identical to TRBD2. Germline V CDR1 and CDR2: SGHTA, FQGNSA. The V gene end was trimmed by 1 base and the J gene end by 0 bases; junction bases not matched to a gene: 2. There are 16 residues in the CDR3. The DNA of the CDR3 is TGTGCCAGCAGCTTAGACAGCGGGAGCTCCTACAATGAGCAGTTCTTC. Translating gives CASSLDSGSSYNEQFF.

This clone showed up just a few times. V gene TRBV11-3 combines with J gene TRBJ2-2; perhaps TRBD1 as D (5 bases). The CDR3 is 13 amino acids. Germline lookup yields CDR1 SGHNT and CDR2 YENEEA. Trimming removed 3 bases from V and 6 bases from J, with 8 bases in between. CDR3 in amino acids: CASSFPGSGELFF. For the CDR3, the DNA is TGTGCCAGCAGCTTTCCAGGGTCCGGGGAGCTGTTTTTT.

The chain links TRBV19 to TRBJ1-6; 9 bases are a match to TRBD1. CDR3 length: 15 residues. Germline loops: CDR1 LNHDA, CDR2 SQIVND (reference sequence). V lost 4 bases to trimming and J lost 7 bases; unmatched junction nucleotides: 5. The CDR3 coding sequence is TGTGCCAGTAGTACCGGGACAGGGACCAATTCACCCCTCCACTTT. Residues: CASSTGTGTNSPLHF.

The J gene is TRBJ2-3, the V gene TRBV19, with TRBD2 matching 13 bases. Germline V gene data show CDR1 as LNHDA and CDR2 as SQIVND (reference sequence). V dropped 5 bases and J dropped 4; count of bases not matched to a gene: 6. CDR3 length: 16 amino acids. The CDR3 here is CASSARLAGGSDTQYF. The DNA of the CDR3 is TGTGCCAGTAGTGCTAGACTAGCGGGAGGATCAGATACGCAGTATTTT. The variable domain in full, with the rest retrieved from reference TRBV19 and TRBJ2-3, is DGGITQSPKYLFRKEGQNVTLSCEQNLNHDAMYWYRQDPGQGLRLIYYSQIVNDFQKGDIAEGYSVSREKKESFPLTVTSAQKNPTAFYLCASSARLAGGSDTQYFGPGTRLTVL.

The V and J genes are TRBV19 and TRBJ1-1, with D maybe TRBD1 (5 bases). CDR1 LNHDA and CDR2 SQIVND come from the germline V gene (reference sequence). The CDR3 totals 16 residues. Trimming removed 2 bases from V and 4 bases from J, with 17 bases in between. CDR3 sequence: CASSIPRAGLGTEAFF. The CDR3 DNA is TGTGCCAGTAGTATACCCAGGGCTGGTTTAGGCACTGAAGCTTTCTTT.